This T cell receptor beta chain was observed in a study of monozygotic twins with cystic fibrosis. Only in-frame clones appear in the TCRdb table, and some are missing; sequencing was by immunoSEQ multiplex PCR. Of about 17,000 clones listed, approximately 96% were seen once; the top ten hold approximately 0.62%. The germline V and J ends were trimmed by 5 bases and 8 bases, with 16 bases remaining between them. Per germline, CDR1 SGHVS and CDR2 FNYEAQ. The CDR3 loop spans 14 amino acids. The sequencing input was blood. The sequence was obtained from a girl aged 2-10 years with cystic fibrosis. The gene calls are TRBV7-6 and TRBJ2-1, with D perhaps TRBD1 (5 bases). The CDR3 region has the DNA TGTGCCAGCAGCCCGCGCCCCCAGGGTGATGAGCAGTTCTTC. This encodes CASSPRPQGDEQFF.